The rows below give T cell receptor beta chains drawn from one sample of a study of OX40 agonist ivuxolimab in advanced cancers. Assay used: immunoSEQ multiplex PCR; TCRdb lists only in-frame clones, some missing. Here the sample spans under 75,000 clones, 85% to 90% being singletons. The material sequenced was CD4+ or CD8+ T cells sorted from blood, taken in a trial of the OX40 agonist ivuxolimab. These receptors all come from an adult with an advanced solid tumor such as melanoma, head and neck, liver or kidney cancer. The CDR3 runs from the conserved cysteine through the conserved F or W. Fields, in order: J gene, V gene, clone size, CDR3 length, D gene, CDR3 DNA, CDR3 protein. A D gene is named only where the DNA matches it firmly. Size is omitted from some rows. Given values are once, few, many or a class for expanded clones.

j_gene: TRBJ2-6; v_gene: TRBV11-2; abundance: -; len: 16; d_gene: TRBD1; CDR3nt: TGTGCCAGCAGCTTAGATGCCGGACAGGGTACCAACGTCCTGACTTTC; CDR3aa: CASSLDAGQGTNVLTF
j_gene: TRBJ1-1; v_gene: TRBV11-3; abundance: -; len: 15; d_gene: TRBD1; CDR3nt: TGTGCCAGCAGCTTAGGTGGGACAGCGAACACTGAAGCTTTCTTT; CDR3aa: CASSLGGTANTEAFF
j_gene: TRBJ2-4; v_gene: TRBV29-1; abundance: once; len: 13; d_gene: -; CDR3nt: TGCAGCGTTGGGGATTTAGCCAAAAACATTCAGTACTTC; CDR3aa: CSVGDLAKNIQYF
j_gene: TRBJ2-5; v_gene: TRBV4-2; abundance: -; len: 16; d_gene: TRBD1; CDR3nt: TGTGCCAGCAGCCAAGATGGGACAGGGGACGGAGAGACCCAGTACTTC; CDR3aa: CASSQDGTGDGETQYF
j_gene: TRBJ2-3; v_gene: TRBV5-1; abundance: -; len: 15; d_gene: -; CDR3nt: TGCGCCAGCAGCTTGGACAGATTGAACACAGATACGCAGTATTTT; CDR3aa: CASSLDRLNTDTQYF
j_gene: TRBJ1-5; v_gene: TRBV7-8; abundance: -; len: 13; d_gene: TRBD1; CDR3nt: TGTGCCAGCAGTAAACAGGGGGATCAGCCCCAGCATTTT; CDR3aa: CASSKQGDQPQHF
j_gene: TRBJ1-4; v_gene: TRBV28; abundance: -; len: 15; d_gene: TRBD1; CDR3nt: TGTGCCAGCAGTGCGGGACAGGGAAGGGGTGAAAAACTGTTTTTT; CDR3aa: CASSAGQGRGEKLFF
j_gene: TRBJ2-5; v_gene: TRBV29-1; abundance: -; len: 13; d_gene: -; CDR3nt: TGCAGCGCATCCTCGGAGATACAAGAGACCCAGTACTTC; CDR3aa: CSASSEIQETQYF
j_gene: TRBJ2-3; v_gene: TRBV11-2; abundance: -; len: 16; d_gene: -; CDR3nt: TGTGCCAGCAGCTTGTTTGGGGAAGTGGGCACAGATACGCAGTATTTT; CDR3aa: CASSLFGEVGTDTQYF
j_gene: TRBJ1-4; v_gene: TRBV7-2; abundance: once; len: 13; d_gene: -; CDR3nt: TGTGCCAGCAGCTTCCGTCCTAATGAAAAACTGTTTTTT; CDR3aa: CASSFRPNEKLFF
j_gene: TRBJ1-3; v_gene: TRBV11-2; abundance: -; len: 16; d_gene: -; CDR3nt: TGTGCCAGCAGCTTGGTAAGGGGTCCGGCTGGAAACACCATATATTTT; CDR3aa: CASSLVRGPAGNTIYF
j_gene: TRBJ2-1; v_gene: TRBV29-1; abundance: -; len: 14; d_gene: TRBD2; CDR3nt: TGCAGCTTCCGAGCTAGCGGGGGGCGGAATGAGCAGTTCTTC; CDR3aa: CSFRASGGRNEQFF
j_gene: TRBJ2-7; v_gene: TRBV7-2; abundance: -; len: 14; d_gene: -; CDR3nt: TGTGCCAGCAGCCGCTACAGGGACACCTACGAGCGGTACTTC; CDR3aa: CASSRYRDTYERYF
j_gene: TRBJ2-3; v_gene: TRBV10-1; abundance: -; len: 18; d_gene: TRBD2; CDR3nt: TGCGCCAGCAGTGAGTCTAGGACTAGCGGGAGAAGCAAGGATACGCAGTATTTT; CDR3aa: CASSESRTSGRSKDTQYF
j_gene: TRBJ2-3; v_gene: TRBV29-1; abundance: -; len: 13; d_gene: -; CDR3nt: TGCAGCGTCGAGGGTGTTAGCACAGATACGCAGTATTTT; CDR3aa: CSVEGVSTDTQYF
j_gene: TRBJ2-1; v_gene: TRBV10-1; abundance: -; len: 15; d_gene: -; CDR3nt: TGCGCCAGCAGCGAGACTGGCTTTGAGTACAATGAGCAGTTCTTC; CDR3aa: CASSETGFEYNEQFF
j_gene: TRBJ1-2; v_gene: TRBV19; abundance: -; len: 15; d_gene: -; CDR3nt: TGTGCCAGTAGACCCTCCGCGGGGACCCCAAAGGGCTACACCTTC; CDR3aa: CASRPSAGTPKGYTF